Each of the 24 T cell receptor beta chains below was sequenced from the same sample in a study of human T cells and chemical hapten exposure (dated by TCRdb to about 2021). The time point label corresponds to: patch test 3, about 24 weeks after DPC sensitization. This sample's treatment or condition label indicates: therapeutic diphenylcyclopropenone sensitization with weekly scalp DPC. Preparation of the library involved RACE. TCRdb shows the sequencer as NextSeq 500. TCRdb trimmed the raw reads at Q25, called clones with MiXCR and kept productive beta chains. For every CDR3 protein sequence, its rows merge into one entry that carries the most common genes and DNA. In this sample the table shows approximately 88,000 distinct CDR3 sequences, around 13% of which occur a single time. Of the sample, under 6% is held by the ten largest clones. Specimen: whole blood, collected in connection with sensitization to the hapten diphenylcyclopropenone (DPC). The receptors were gathered from a woman between 50 and 59 years old with alopecia areata. Some clones in this sample may be carry-over from other donors' samples.

For this clonotype: A read error may be the cause here, since a much bigger clone is one base away. The chain has TRBV20-1 and TRBJ2-3; no firm D call. The CDR3 covers 11 residues. Germline V lookup: CDR1 DFQATT, CDR2 SNEGSKA (reference sequence). Trimming left V 3 bases short and J 4 bases short, with 5 bases between. CDR3 residues: CSASEADTQYF. CDR3 in DNA: TGCAGTGCTAGCGAAGCAGATACGCAGTATTTT.

About this clonotype itself: One junction end disagrees with the germline gene, perhaps due to a read error. This chain connects TRBV27 to TRBJ1-6; no clear D gene. Germline V gene sequence: CDR1 MNHEY, CDR2 SMNVEV (reference sequence). This CDR3 comprises 12 residues. The CDR3 region has the DNA TGTGCCAGCAGTTTTGGCACTTCACCCCTCCCCTTT. It is translated as CASSFGTSPLPF.

This clonotype appeared a few times. CDR3 sequence reads: CASSPRISTEHNEQFF. Written as DNA, the CDR3 is TGTGCCAGCTCACCAAGGATTTCAACGGAACACAATGAGCAGTTCTTC. This chain links TRBV18 with TRBJ2-1; D not resolved. The length of the CDR3 is 16 residues. V was clipped by 2 bases and J by 5 bases, with 16 bases between them. Per germline, CDR1 KGHSH and CDR2 LQKENI.

This clonotype appeared many times. The V gene is TRBV7-9, the J gene TRBJ2-7; D is possibly TRBD1 (5 bases). The CDR3 extends over 13 amino acids. Germline V CDR1 and CDR2: SEHNR, FQNEAQ (reference sequence). Deletions cut 1 base from V and 5 bases from J, with 9 bases between. CDR3 nucleotide sequence: TGTGCCAGCAGCTTAGGGACCAGGGACGAGCAGTACTTC. Its translation: CASSLGTRDEQYF.

This clonotype was detected ten times or more. V and J are TRBV5-1 and TRBJ2-2, with 14 bases matching TRBD2. Per germline, CDR1 SGHRS and CDR2 YFSETQ. The J segment lost 2 bases and the V segment lost 4 bases, leaving 7 bases of the junction unmatched. The CDR3 loop spans 18 amino acids. CDR3 in DNA: TGCGCCAGCAGCCCCGGACTAGCGGGAGGTACCAACACCGGGGAGCTGTTTTTT. Translation gives CASSPGLAGGTNTGELFF.

This clonotype appeared a few times. The V call is TRBV20-1, the J call TRBJ1-1; D gene unclear. Germline lookup yields CDR1 DFQATT and CDR2 SNEGSKA (reference sequence). There are 15 residues in the CDR3. The V gene lost 0 bases and the J gene lost 4 bases, with 15 bases spanning the gap. Here the CDR3 reads CSARDTSGPSTEAFF. The DNA of the CDR3 is TGCAGTGCTAGAGATACTTCCGGGCCGAGCACTGAAGCTTTCTTT.

This clonotype came up many times. This sequence joins TRBV30 and TRBJ1-5; 7 bases line up with TRBD1. J gave up 7 bases and V 3 bases, and 12 bases lay outside the gene matches. The CDR3 runs 15 residues. Germline V gene lookup returns CDR1 GTSNPN and CDR2 SVGIG (reference sequence). CDR3 region: CAWRQPGDSLQPQHF. The CDR3 region has the DNA TGTGCCTGGAGACAGCCCGGGGACAGCCTACAGCCCCAGCATTTT.

The J gene is TRBJ2-7, the V gene TRBV7-6; a weak D match, TRBD2 (5 bases). The CDR3 has 13 residues. The germline V gene encodes CDR1 SGHVS and CDR2 FNYEAQ. Trimming shortened V by 0 bases and J by 5 bases, and 8 bases separated the two germline ends. The CDR3: CASSLARRDEQYF. CDR3 DNA sequence: TGTGCCAGCAGCTTAGCGCGGCGGGACGAGCAGTACTTC. The full variable domain, completed using reference TRBV7-6 and TRBJ2-7, is GAGVSQSPRYKVTKRGQDVALRCDPISGHVSLYWYRQALGQGPEFLTYFNYEAQQDKSGLPNDRFSAERPEGSISTLTIQRTEQRDSAMYRCASSLARRDEQYFGPGTRLTVT.

The rearrangement links TRBV28 to TRBJ2-5; D may be TRBD1 (7 bases). Trimming pared 6 bases from V and 9 bases from J, leaving 20 bases between. The CDR3 is 14 residues long. Germline V gives CDR1 MDHEN, CDR2 SYDVKM. For the CDR3, the DNA is TGTGCCAGCAGCGGGACAGTGTTAAGGGAGGCCCAGTACTTC. Its translation: CASSGTVLREAQYF. Filled out from reference TRBV28 and TRBJ2-5, the complete variable domain reads DVKVTQSSRYLVKRTGEKVFLECVQDMDHENMFWYRQDPGLGLRLIYFSYDVKMKEKGDIPEGYSVSREKKERFSLILESASTNQTSMYLCASSGTVLREAQYFGPGTRLLVL.

This clonotype was seen a handful of times. The V and J genes are TRBV5-1 and TRBJ2-7; 11 nucleotides line up with TRBD1. CDR3 size: 15 residues. Trimming removed 0 bases from V and 5 bases from J; junction bases left unmatched: 4. Germline V CDR1 and CDR2: SGHRS, YFSETQ. The chain's CDR3 is CASSLGGTGGHEQYF. The DNA for the CDR3 is TGCGCCAGCAGCTTGGGCGGGACAGGGGGTCACGAGCAGTACTTC.

There are a few counts of this clonotype. The chain links TRBV12-3 or TRBV12-4 to TRBJ1-1; D not certain. Trimming removed 8 bases from V and 1 base from J, with 11 bases in between. The CDR3 length is 13 residues. This chain's CDR3 is CASAKEGNTEAFF. CDR3 sequence (DNA): TGTGCCAGCGCAAAAGAGGGGAACACTGAAGCTTTCTTT.

This clonotype was found many times. This sequence joins TRBV12-3 or TRBV12-4 and TRBJ2-6; 7 positions agree with TRBD1. The CDR3 has 17 residues. V gave up 4 bases and J gave up 1 base; unmatched junction bases: 7. CDR3 DNA sequence: TGTGCCAGCAGTTATGAGACAGGGTTATCTGGGGCCAACGTCCTGACTTTC. Amino acid sequence: CASSYETGLSGANVLTF.

Judged by abundance, this clonotype is medium-sized. The chain carries TRBV15 and TRBJ2-7; D gene unclear. Trimming removed 0 bases at V and 0 bases at J, with 12 bases between. CDR1 is LNHNV and CDR2 is YYDKDF in the germline V gene (reference sequence). The CDR3 has 16 amino acids. Here the CDR3 DNA reads TGTGCCACCAGCAGAGAGGGCCCGGAGAGCTCCTACGAGCAGTACTTC. It specifies CATSREGPESSYEQYF.

This clonotype was recorded a few times. V usage is TRBV30 and J usage is TRBJ2-1; TRBD2 agrees at 8 bases. The junction had 9 bases not matched to a gene; V was cut back by 2 bases and J by 9 bases. The germline CDR1 and CDR2 sequences are GTSNPN and SVGIG (reference sequence). The CDR3 runs to 14 residues. The CDR3 protein is CAWSKLAERGEQFF. The CDR3 DNA reads as TGTGCCTGGAGTAAACTAGCGGAGCGTGGTGAGCAGTTCTTC.

The J gene is TRBJ2-7, the V gene TRBV7-2; D call uncertain. Germline V gene lookup returns CDR1 SGHTA and CDR2 FQGNSA. This CDR3 is 13 amino acids long. Between the trimmed V and J ends, which lost 2 bases and 1 base, there was a span of 6 bases. In DNA, the CDR3 is TGTGCCAGCAGCTTACGACGGTCCTACGAGCAGTACTTC. It translates to CASSLRRSYEQYF.

Many counts were recorded for this clonotype. V and J are TRBV7-2 and TRBJ2-3; the match to TRBD2 covers 11 bases. Germline V gene data show CDR1 as SGHTA and CDR2 as FQGNSA. V was pared by 4 bases and J by 4 bases, with 13 bases of the junction left unmatched. The CDR3 contains 18 residues. CDR3 DNA: TGTGCCAGCAGCTCTCCTAGACTAGCGGGGAGGGGAGCAGATACGCAGTATTTT. Amino acid sequence: CASSSPRLAGRGADTQYF.

This clonotype was recorded at least ten times. CDR3 nucleotide sequence: TGCAGCGTTGAAGGGGCTAGCGGAGAGACCCAGTACTTC. It encodes CSVEGASGETQYF. The genes are TRBV29-1 and TRBJ2-5, with 7 positions matching TRBD2. The J segment lost 4 bases and the V segment lost 1 base, leaving 3 bases of the junction unmatched. Germline V gene data show CDR1 as SQVTM and CDR2 as ANQGSEA. The CDR3 length is 13 residues.

This chain connects TRBV30 to TRBJ2-2; the D is unclear. The CDR3 loop spans 13 amino acids. CDR1 GTSNPN and CDR2 SVGIG come from the germline V gene (reference sequence). Trimming removed 1 base from V and 7 bases from J, with 10 bases in between. CDR3 bases: TGTGCCTGGAGTGGTGCTCGGGTCGGGGAGCTGTTTTTT. Encoded protein: CAWSGARVGELFF.

This clonotype was seen ten or more times. The genes are TRBV7-3 and TRBJ1-1; D possibly corresponds to TRBD1 (5 bases). The CDR3 consists of 13 residues. V dropped 7 bases and J dropped 0 bases, with 9 bases sitting between them. Germline V gene lookup returns CDR1 SGHTA and CDR2 FQGTGA. The DNA for the CDR3 is TGTGCCAGCACCCAGACAGTGAACACTGAAGCTTTCTTT. This sequence encodes CASTQTVNTEAFF.

V is TRBV29-1 and J is TRBJ2-3; D is uncertain. Trimming cost V 0 bases and J 6 bases, with 10 bases left between them. The CDR3 is 13 amino acids. CDR1 is SQVTM, CDR2 ANQGSEA, per germline. CDR3 nucleotide sequence: TGCAGCGTTGAAGACCCAGGTTCGGATACGCAGTATTTT. Its protein product is CSVEDPGSDTQYF.

The genes are TRBV5-1 and TRBJ1-5, with TRBD1 as a possible D gene (6 bases). The CDR3 is 17 residues long. CDR1 is SGHRS and CDR2 is YFSETQ in the germline V gene. V lost 0 bases and J lost 2, with 15 bases in between. The CDR3: CASSLAPGAGGNQPQHF. The DNA for the CDR3 is TGCGCCAGCAGCTTGGCGCCAGGGGCCGGCGGCAATCAGCCCCAGCATTTT.

This clonotype appeared a few times. V is TRBV12-2 and J is TRBJ2-3; the table names TRBD1, a call not compared with the DNA. TRBV12-2 represents a pseudogene. The length of the CDR3 is 16 residues. Here the CDR3 reads CASRLWTVTSTDTQYF. For the CDR3, the DNA is TGTGCAAGTCGCTTATGGACAGTGACTAGCACAGATACGCAGTATTTT.

A few counts support this clonotype. The chain is built from TRBV12-3 or TRBV12-4 and TRBJ2-2, with TRBD1 matching 7 bases. V lost 8 bases to trimming and J lost 1 base; unmatched junction nucleotides: 7. The length of the CDR3 is 15 residues. CDR3 bases: TGTGCCAGCGGATCCGGGACAGTGAACACCGGGGAGCTGTTTTTT. Residues: CASGSGTVNTGELFF.

There are many counts of this clonotype. This chain connects TRBV18 to TRBJ2-7; D is tentatively TRBD1 or TRBD2 (5 bases each). The CDR3 is 13 residues long. Germline CDR1 reads KGHSH; CDR2 reads LQKENI. Deletions cut 6 bases from V and 2 bases from J, with 11 bases between. The CDR3, as DNA: TGTGCCAGCTCGAGGGACCAAACCTACGAGCAGTACTTC. This sequence encodes CASSRDQTYEQYF.